This T cell receptor beta chain emerged from a study of blood T cell repertoires in COVID-19. The overall study: Sources were T cells, B-cell-depleted T cells, or PBMCs; the material itself was cDNA or gDNA.

Assay: immunoSEQ multiplex PCR; the TCRdb copy retains only in-frame clones and omits some. The sample has some 160,000 clones, roughly nine tenths seen once; the top ten hold about 2.6%. The CDR3 contains 17 residues. With V trimmed by 3 bases and J by 2 bases, 10 bases remained unmatched. Per germline, CDR1 SGDLS and CDR2 YYNGEE. The clonotype comes from a man aged 55-75 years with acute or convalescent COVID-19. V and J are TRBV9 and TRBJ1-2; TRBD1 matches 10 bases. The material sequenced was peripheral blood. The CDR3 DNA follows: TGTGCCAGCAGCGCGCGCCAGAAGGGACAGGGGAACTATGGCTACACCTTC. It encodes CASSARQKGQGNYGYTF.